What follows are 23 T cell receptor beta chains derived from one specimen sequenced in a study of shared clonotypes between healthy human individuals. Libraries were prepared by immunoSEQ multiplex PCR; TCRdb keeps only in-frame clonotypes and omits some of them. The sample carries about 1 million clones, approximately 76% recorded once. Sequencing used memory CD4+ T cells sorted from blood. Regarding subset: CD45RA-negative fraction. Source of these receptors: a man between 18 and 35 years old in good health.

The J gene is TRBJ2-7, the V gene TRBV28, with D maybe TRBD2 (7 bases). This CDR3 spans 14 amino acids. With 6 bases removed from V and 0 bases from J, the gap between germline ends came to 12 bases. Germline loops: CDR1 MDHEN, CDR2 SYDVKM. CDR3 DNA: TGTGCCAGCAGGGTGGGGGGGCCCTCCTACGAGCAGTACTTC. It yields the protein CASRVGGPSYEQYF. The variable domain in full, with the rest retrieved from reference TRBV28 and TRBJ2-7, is DVKVTQSSRYLVKRTGEKVFLECVQDMDHENMFWYRQDPGLGLRLIYFSYDVKMKEKGDIPEGYSVSREKKERFSLILESASTNQTSMYLCASRVGGPSYEQYFGPGTRLTVT.

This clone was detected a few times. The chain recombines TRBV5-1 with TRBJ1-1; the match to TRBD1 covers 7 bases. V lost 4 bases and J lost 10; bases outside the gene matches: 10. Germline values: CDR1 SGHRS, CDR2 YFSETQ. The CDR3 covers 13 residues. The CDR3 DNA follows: TGCGCCAGCAGCGGTACAGGGGCAAGAGGAGCTTTCTTT. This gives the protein CASSGTGARGAFF.

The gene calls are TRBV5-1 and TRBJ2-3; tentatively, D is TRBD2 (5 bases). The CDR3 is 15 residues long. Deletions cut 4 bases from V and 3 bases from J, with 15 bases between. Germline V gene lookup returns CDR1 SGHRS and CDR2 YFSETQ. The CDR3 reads CASSPGSSRTDTQYF. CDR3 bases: TGCGCCAGCAGCCCGGGGAGTTCCCGGACAGATACGCAGTATTTT.

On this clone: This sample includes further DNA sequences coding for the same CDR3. The CDR3 bases are TGTGCCAGCTCACCAGACAGAAATCAGCCCCAGCATTTT. Protein sequence: CASSPDRNQPQHF. This chain links TRBV18 with TRBJ1-5, with D maybe TRBD1 (5 bases). This CDR3 has 13 amino acids. V gave up 2 bases and J gave up 4 bases, with 6 bases separating them. Germline V gene lookup returns CDR1 KGHSH and CDR2 LQKENI.

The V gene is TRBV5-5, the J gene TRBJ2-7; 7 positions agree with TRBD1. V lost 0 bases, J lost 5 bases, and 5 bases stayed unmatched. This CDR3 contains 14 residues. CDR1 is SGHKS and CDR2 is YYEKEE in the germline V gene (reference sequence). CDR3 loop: CASSLGQGVNEQYF. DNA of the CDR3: TGTGCCAGCAGCTTGGGGCAGGGGGTCAACGAGCAGTACTTC.

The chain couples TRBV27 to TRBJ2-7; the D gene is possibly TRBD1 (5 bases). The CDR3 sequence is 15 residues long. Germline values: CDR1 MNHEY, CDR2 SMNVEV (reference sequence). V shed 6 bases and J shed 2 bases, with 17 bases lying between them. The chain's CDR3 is CASSPTRTSTYEQYF. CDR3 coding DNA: TGTGCCAGCAGCCCGACCCGGACATCCACCTACGAGCAGTACTTC.

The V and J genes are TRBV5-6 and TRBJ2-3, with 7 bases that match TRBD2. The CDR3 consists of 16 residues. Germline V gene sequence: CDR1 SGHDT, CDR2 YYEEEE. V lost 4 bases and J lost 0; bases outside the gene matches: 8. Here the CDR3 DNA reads TGTGCCAGCAGCCCTCTGGGAGGGGCTAGCACAGATACGCAGTATTTT. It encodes CASSPLGGASTDTQYF.

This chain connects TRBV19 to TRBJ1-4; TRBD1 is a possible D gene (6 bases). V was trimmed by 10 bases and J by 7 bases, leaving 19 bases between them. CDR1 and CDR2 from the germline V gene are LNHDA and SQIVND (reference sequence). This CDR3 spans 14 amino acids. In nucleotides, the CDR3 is TGTGCCATTTCGACAGGCGAAATCACTGAAAAACTGTTTTTT. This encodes CAISTGEITEKLFF. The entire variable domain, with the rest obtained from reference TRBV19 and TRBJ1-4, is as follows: DGGITQSPKYLFRKEGQNVTLSCEQNLNHDAMYWYRQDPGQGLRLIYYSQIVNDFQKGDIAEGYSVSREKKESFPLTVTSAQKNPTAFYLCAISTGEITEKLFFGSGTQLSVL.

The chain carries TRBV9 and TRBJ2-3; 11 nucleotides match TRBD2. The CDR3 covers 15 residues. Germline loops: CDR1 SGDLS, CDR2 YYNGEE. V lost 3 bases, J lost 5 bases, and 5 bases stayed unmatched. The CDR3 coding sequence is TGTGCCAGCAGCGATCCCGGGACTAGCGGAGATACGCAGTATTTT. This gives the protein CASSDPGTSGDTQYF.

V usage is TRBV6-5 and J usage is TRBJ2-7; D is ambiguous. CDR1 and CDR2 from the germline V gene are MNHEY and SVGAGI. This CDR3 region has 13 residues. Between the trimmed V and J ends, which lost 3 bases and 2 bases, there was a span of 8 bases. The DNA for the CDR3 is TGTGCCAGCAGTTATAGGAGTGCCTACGAGCAGTACTTC. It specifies CASSYRSAYEQYF.

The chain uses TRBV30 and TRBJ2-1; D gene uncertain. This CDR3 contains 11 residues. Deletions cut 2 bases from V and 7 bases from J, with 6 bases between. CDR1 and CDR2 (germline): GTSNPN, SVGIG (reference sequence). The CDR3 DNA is TGTGCCTGGAGTCCACGTAATGAGCAGTTCTTC. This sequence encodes CAWSPRNEQFF.

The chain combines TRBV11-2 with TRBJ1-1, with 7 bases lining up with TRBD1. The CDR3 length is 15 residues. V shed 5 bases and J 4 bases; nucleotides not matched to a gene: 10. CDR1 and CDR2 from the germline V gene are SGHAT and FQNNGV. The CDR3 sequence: CASSLPTGPATEAFF. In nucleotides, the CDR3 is TGTGCCAGCAGCCTACCGACAGGGCCTGCCACTGAAGCTTTCTTT.

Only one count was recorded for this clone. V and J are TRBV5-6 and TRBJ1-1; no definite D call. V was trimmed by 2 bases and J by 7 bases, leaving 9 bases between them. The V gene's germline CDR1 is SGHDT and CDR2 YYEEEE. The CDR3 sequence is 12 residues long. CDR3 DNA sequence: TGTGCCAGCAGCTTAGTCTCCGGTGAAGCTTTCTTT. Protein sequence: CASSLVSGEAFF.

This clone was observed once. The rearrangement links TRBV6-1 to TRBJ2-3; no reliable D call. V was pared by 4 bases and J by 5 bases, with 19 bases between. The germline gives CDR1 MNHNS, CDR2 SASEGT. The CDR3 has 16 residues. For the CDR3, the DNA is TGTGCCAGCAGTGGCCGGGTCCTTGGAGCCGAAGATACGCAGTATTTT. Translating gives CASSGRVLGAEDTQYF.

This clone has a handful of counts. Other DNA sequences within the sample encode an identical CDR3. This chain's CDR3 is CASSLGSRDTSGNTIYF. As DNA, the CDR3 is TGCGCCAGCAGCTTGGGGTCCCGGGACACCTCTGGAAACACCATATATTTT. The chain carries TRBV5-1 and TRBJ1-3; tentative D call: TRBD1 (6 bases). This CDR3 spans 17 amino acids. Between the trimmed V and J ends, which lost 0 bases and 0 bases, there was a span of 13 bases. Germline-derived CDR1 and CDR2 are SGHRS and YFSETQ.

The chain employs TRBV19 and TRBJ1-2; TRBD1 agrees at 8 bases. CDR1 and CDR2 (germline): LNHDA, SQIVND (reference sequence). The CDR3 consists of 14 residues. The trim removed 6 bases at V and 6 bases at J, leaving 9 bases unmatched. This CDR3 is CASSNGQGWHGYTF. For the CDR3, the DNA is TGTGCCAGTAGCAACGGACAGGGTTGGCATGGCTACACCTTC.

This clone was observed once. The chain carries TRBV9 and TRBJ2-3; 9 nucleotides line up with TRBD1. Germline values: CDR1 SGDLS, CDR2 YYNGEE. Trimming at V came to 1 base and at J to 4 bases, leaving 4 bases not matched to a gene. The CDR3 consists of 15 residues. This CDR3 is CASSVNRGQSDTQYF. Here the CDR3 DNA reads TGTGCCAGCAGCGTAAACAGGGGGCAATCAGATACGCAGTATTTT.

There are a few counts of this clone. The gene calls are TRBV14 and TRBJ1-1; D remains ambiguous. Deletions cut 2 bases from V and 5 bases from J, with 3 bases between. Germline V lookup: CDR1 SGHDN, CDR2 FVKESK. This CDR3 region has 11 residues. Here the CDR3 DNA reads TGTGCCAGCAGCCAACGGACTGAAGCTTTCTTT. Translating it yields CASSQRTEAFF. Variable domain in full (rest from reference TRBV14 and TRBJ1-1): EAGVTQFPSHSVIEKGQTVTLRCDPISGHDNLYWYRRVMGKEIKFLLHFVKESKQDESGMPNNRFLAERTGGTYSTLKVQPAELEDSGVYFCASSQRTEAFFGQGTRLTVV.

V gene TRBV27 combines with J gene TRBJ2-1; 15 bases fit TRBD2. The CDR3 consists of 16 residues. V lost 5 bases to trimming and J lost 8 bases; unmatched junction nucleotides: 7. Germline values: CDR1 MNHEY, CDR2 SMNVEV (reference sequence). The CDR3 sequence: CASSPPGTSGRHEQFF. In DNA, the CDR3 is TGTGCCAGCAGTCCTCCCGGGACTAGCGGGAGGCATGAGCAGTTCTTC.

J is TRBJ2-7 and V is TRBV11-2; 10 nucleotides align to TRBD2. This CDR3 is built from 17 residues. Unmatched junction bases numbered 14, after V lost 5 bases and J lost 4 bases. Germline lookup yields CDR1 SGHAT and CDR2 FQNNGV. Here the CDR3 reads CASSRTSGRDQLYEQYF. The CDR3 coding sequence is TGTGCCAGCAGCCGGACCAGCGGGAGGGACCAATTATACGAGCAGTACTTC.

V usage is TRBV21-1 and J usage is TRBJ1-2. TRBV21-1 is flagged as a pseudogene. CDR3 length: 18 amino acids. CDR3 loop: CASSKESHREGPCYGYTF. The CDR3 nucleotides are TGTGCCAGCAGCAAAGAGAGTCATAGGGAGGGGCCTTGCTATGGCTACACCTTC.

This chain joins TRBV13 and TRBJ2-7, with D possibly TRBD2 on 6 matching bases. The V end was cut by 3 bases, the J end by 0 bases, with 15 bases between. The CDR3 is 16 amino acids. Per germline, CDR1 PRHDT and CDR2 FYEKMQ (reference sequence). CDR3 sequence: CASSLSSGRSSYEQYF. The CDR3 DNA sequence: TGTGCCAGCAGCTTGAGTAGCGGAAGAAGCTCCTACGAGCAGTACTTC.

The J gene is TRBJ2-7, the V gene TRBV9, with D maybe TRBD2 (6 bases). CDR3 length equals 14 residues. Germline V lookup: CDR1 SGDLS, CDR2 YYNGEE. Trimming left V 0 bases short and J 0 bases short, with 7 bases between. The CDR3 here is CASSVEGLSYEQYF. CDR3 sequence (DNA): TGTGCCAGCAGCGTAGAGGGACTCTCCTACGAGCAGTACTTC.